This entry describes one T cell receptor (beta chain). Its antigen is undetermined. This CDR3 spans 15 amino acids. The ends were cut back, 3 bases at V and 5 bases at J, with 16 bases in the middle. Germline-derived CDR1 and CDR2 are MGHRA and YSYEKL. This entry belongs to a study of lymphopenia after photon versus proton radiotherapy. Data came from immunoSEQ multiplex PCR; TCRdb stores just in-frame clones and leaves some out. The sample contains about 40,000 clones, around 84% of which appear only once. General study findings and limits: After lymphocyte nadir, photon-treated repertoires showed oligoclonal expansion, especially CD8+ Temra.

The chain has TRBV4-1 and TRBJ1-2; maybe TRBD1 (6 bases). Sequences were derived from peripheral blood, sampled from a patient treated with proton-based radiotherapy. This sequence originates from a woman in her 70s with pancreatic cancer. Some clones in this sample may be carry-over from other donors' samples. CDR3 sequence: CASSQGDRPNYGYTF. CDR3 DNA: TGCGCCAGCAGCCAGGGAGACAGGCCCAATTATGGCTACACCTTC.